The text below deals with one T cell receptor beta chain. Its antigen is unidentified. The assay was immunoSEQ multiplex PCR, and TCRdb's table has in-frame clones only and misses some. Here the sample spans 84,000 or so clones, about 90% being singletons. The CDR3 contains 15 residues. Germline V gene sequence: CDR1 MDHEN, CDR2 SYDVKM. The trim removed 6 bases at V and 2 bases at J, leaving 5 bases unmatched. The sample is drawn from a study of PD-1 blockade in classical Hodgkin lymphoma. Every patient had relapsed following autologous stem cell transplantation, and cohorts differed in brentuximab vedotin exposure. Findings of the study overall: Initiation of nivolumab under 1 year after ASCT led to exclusion of patients.

V and J are TRBV28 and TRBJ2-7; 12 bases match TRBD2. The specimen comprised peripheral blood mononuclear cells (PBMCs), sampled before the second cycle of nivolumab. The TCR comes from a human donor with classical Hodgkin lymphoma. CDR3 DNA: TGTGCCAGCAGCGAGACTAGCGGGAGCCCCTACGAGCAGTACTTC. Translation: CASSETSGSPYEQYF.